The 27 T cell receptor beta chains below were found in one sample sequenced in a study of blood T cell repertoires in COVID-19. The assay was immunoSEQ multiplex PCR, and TCRdb's table has in-frame clones only and misses some. This repertoire shows about 170,000 clones, about nine tenths found once; its top ten account for less than 0.85%. Source material: PBMCs or T cells enriched from blood (not recorded which). All receptors come from a woman under 30 who had recovered from COVID-19.

The rearrangement joins TRBV5-1 to TRBJ1-5; D gene ambiguous. Trimming pared 0 bases from V and 5 bases from J, leaving 6 bases between. Germline V gene sequence: CDR1 SGHRS, CDR2 YFSETQ. This CDR3 region has 13 residues. Here the CDR3 reads CASSLGRDQPQHF. CDR3 nucleotides: TGCGCCAGCAGCTTGGGTCGGGATCAGCCCCAGCATTTT. The whole variable domain, filled in from reference TRBV5-1 and TRBJ1-5, reads KAGVTQTPRYLIKTRGQQVTLSCSPISGHRSVSWYQQTPGQGLQFLFEYFSETQRNKGNFPGRFSGRQFSNSRSEMNVSTLELGDSALYLCASSLGRDQPQHFGDGTRLSIL.

The rearrangement links TRBV4-2 to TRBJ1-5; TRBD1 matches at 10 bases. The CDR3 covers 14 residues. Germline V gene data show CDR1 as LGHNA and CDR2 as YNFKEQ. V trimming: 4 bases; J trimming: 5 bases; junction bases outside the gene matches: 2. The CDR3 protein is CASSRGTGDQPQHF. CDR3 nucleotide sequence: TGTGCCAGCAGCCGAGGGACAGGGGATCAGCCCCAGCATTTT.

CDR3 protein: CASSTPLAGAYNEQFF. The CDR3, as DNA: TGTGCCAGCAGCACCCCACTAGCGGGAGCATACAATGAGCAGTTCTTC. The chain employs TRBV7-8 and TRBJ2-1; 11 positions agree with TRBD2. The CDR3 is 16 amino acids. The trim removed 5 bases at V and 4 bases at J, leaving 7 bases unmatched. The germline V gene encodes CDR1 SGHVS and CDR2 FQNEAQ.

The rearrangement uses TRBV5-4 and TRBJ2-1; 11 bases map to TRBD2. Germline assignment: CDR1 SGHNT and CDR2 YYREEE (reference sequence). The CDR3 contains 16 residues. The V and J ends lost 1 base and 3 bases, in that order; junction bases with no gene match: 3. The CDR3 sequence is CASSLFSGGDYNEQFF. CDR3 sequence (DNA): TGTGCCAGCAGCTTGTTTAGCGGGGGGGACTACAATGAGCAGTTCTTC. The whole variable domain, filled in from reference TRBV5-4 and TRBJ2-1, reads ETGVTQSPTHLIKTRGQQVTLRCSSQSGHNTVSWYQQALGQGPQFIFQYYREEENGRGNFPPRFSGLQFPNYSSELNVNALELDDSALYLCASSLFSGGDYNEQFFGPGTRLTVL.

DNA of the CDR3: TGCGCCAGCAGCTTAGGGACTAGCGGGAGCGGCAATGAGCAGTTCTTC. Translation: CASSLGTSGSGNEQFF. V usage is TRBV5-1 and J usage is TRBJ2-1; TRBD2 matches 14 bases. V gave up 2 bases and J gave up 6 bases; unmatched junction bases: 4. The CDR3 covers 16 residues. The germline CDR1 and CDR2 sequences are SGHRS and YFSETQ.

The rearrangement links TRBV20-1 to TRBJ2-1, with D maybe TRBD1 (5 bases). V was shortened by 5 bases and J by 9 bases, with 11 bases between the two germline ends. Looked up from germline, CDR1 is DFQATT and CDR2 is SNEGSKA (reference sequence). This CDR3 has 11 residues. CDR3 nucleotides: TGCAGTGCTGCTCCCAGGGTTGAGCAGTTCTTC. It specifies CSAAPRVEQFF.

The CDR3 bases are TGTGCCAGCAGCTTGGCGGGACAGGGTTTAATGAACACTGAAGCTTTCTTT. Amino acid sequence: CASSLAGQGLMNTEAFF. This chain joins TRBV5-4 and TRBJ1-1, with TRBD1 identical over 9 bases. Germline values: CDR1 SGHNT, CDR2 YYREEE (reference sequence). The V and J ends lost 0 bases and 0 bases, in that order; junction bases with no gene match: 6. There are 17 residues in the CDR3.

The chain links TRBV6-5 to TRBJ1-5; TRBD1 might be the D (5 bases). Trimming stripped 8 bases from V and 0 bases from J, with 11 bases between. The germline V gene encodes CDR1 MNHEY and CDR2 SVGAGI. This CDR3 spans 14 amino acids. The CDR3 nucleotides are TGTGCCAGCCTAGACAGTTATAGCAATCAGCCCCAGCATTTT. Translation: CASLDSYSNQPQHF.

The chain has TRBV5-8 and TRBJ1-6, with D possibly TRBD1 on 6 matching bases. The germline V gene has CDR1 SGHTS and CDR2 YDEGEE. V lost 3 bases to trimming and J lost 3 bases, with 13 bases between them. CDR3 length: 16 residues. The CDR3, as DNA: TGTGCCAGCAGCTCCTCACAGACAGGCTATAATTCACCCCTCCACTTT. The encoded protein is CASSSSQTGYNSPLHF.

Worth noting for this clone: At one of its ends the junction is not consistent with the germline gene, which may arise from a read error. The rearrangement links TRBV5-1 to TRBJ2-1; 7 bases map to TRBD1. This CDR3 comprises 15 residues. Germline V CDR1 and CDR2: SGHRS, YFSETQ. In nucleotides, the CDR3 is TGCGCCAGCAGTTTTCCCGGGACAGTACCAAATGGGCAGTTCTTC. Its protein product is CASSFPGTVPNGQFF.

This clone was seen only once. V gene TRBV10-2 combines with J gene TRBJ2-1; weak D call: TRBD2 (6 bases). V gave up 4 bases and J gave up 0 bases, with 22 bases separating them. This CDR3 spans 19 amino acids. Germline CDR1 is WSHSY and CDR2 is SAAADI. The CDR3 is CASSVPFAGSIGSYNEQFF. The CDR3 region has the DNA TGCGCCAGCAGTGTCCCGTTCGCGGGGTCGATAGGCTCCTACAATGAGCAGTTCTTC.

V and J are TRBV4-1 and TRBJ2-5; maybe TRBD2 (5 bases). The V gene lost 0 bases and the J gene lost 7 bases, with 18 bases spanning the gap. CDR1 is MGHRA and CDR2 is YSYEKL in the germline V gene. The CDR3 covers 16 residues. CDR3 region: CASSQDRSGASGTQYF. The DNA for the CDR3 is TGCGCCAGCAGCCAAGATCGGAGCGGCGCCTCGGGGACCCAGTACTTC.

The chain joins TRBV7-6 to TRBJ2-3; D may be TRBD2 (6 bases). Trimming removed 5 bases from V and 4 bases from J, with 19 bases in between. This CDR3 contains 16 residues. Per the germline V gene, CDR1 is SGHVS and CDR2 is FNYEAQ. The CDR3 sequence is CASSRTAGSGSDTQYF. CDR3 in DNA: TGTGCCAGCAGCCGTACGGCGGGGAGTGGCTCAGATACGCAGTATTTT.

J is TRBJ2-6 and V is TRBV10-1; 7 nucleotides align to TRBD1. After removal of 0 bases from V and 2 bases from J, the junction contained 16 bases not matched to a gene. CDR1 WNHNN and CDR2 SYGVQD come from the germline V gene (reference sequence). The CDR3 spans 21 residues. CDR3 bases: TGCGCCAGCAGTGAGTCCAGCAGACAGGGTACCCGGTCAACTGGGGCCAACGTCCTGACTTTC. Translation gives CASSESSRQGTRSTGANVLTF.

V gene TRBV4-1 combines with J gene TRBJ1-2; TRBD1 matches at 11 bases. The V gene's germline CDR1 is MGHRA and CDR2 YSYEKL. V was clipped by 6 bases and J by 3 bases; unmatched bases: 9. This CDR3 region has 16 residues. The CDR3 reads CASSRAPGQGDYGYTF. In nucleotides, the CDR3 is TGCGCCAGCAGTAGGGCACCGGGACAGGGGGACTATGGCTACACCTTC.

The V gene is TRBV5-6, the J gene TRBJ2-1; 9 bases map to TRBD2. This CDR3 is 17 amino acids long. CDR1 and CDR2 (germline): SGHDT, YYEEEE. The ends lost 1 base at V and 5 bases at J; junction bases unmatched: 10. The CDR3 nucleotides read TGTGCCAGCAGCTTGAAATTGGCGGGAGGGAGTGACAATGAGCAGTTCTTC. Protein: CASSLKLAGGSDNEQFF. Using reference TRBV5-6 and TRBJ2-1 for the parts outside the CDR3, the full variable domain is DAGVTQSPTHLIKTRGQQVTLRCSPKSGHDTVSWYQQALGQGPQFIFQYYEEEERQRGNFPDRFSGHQFPNYSSELNVNALLLGDSALYLCASSLKLAGGSDNEQFFGPGTRLTVL.

This clone has a handful of counts. V is TRBV5-4 and J is TRBJ2-2, with D perhaps matching TRBD2 (6 bases). Germline CDR1 and CDR2: SGHNT and YYREEE (reference sequence). V lost 1 base, J lost 5 bases, and 15 bases lay in between. CDR3 length: 16 amino acids. The chain's CDR3 is CASSLPPRGETGELFF. DNA for the CDR3: TGTGCCAGCAGCTTGCCCCCCCGCGGGGAGACCGGGGAGCTGTTTTTT.

The rearrangement joins TRBV19 to TRBJ2-7; D possibly corresponds to TRBD2 (6 bases). Trimming left V 10 bases short and J 1 base short, with 14 bases between. The CDR3 is made up of 13 amino acids. Looked up from germline, CDR1 is LNHDA and CDR2 is SQIVND (reference sequence). CDR3 in amino acids: CATRPGESYEQYF. The CDR3 DNA reads TGTGCCACCCGTCCGGGGGAGTCCTACGAGCAGTACTTC.

The CDR3 nucleotides are TGCGCCAGCAGGTATGCTAGCGGAGCTAGCACAGATACGCAGTATTTT. This encodes CASRYASGASTDTQYF. The chain carries TRBV5-1 and TRBJ2-3; 7 bases are a match to TRBD2. The junction had 9 bases not matched to a gene; V was cut back by 5 bases and J by 0 bases. The CDR3 is 16 amino acids. In germline, CDR1 is SGHRS, CDR2 YFSETQ.

The V gene is TRBV5-4, the J gene TRBJ2-7, with 7 nucleotides matching TRBD2. CDR1 SGHNT and CDR2 YYREEE come from the germline V gene (reference sequence). Trimming took 4 bases from V and 1 from J; bases not matched to a gene: 11. The CDR3 runs 16 residues. This CDR3 reads CASSPTGGSPSYEQYF. The CDR3, as DNA: TGTGCCAGCAGCCCGACCGGGGGGAGTCCATCCTACGAGCAGTACTTC.

The genes are TRBV24-1 and TRBJ2-3; TRBD2 matches at 11 bases. Germline assignment: CDR1 KGHDR and CDR2 SFDVKD. The CDR3 contains 19 residues. Trimming removed 3 bases from V and 3 bases from J; junction bases left unmatched: 13. The CDR3 loop is CATSDGLAGGNLLTDTQYF. The CDR3 DNA reads TGTGCCACCAGTGATGGGCTAGCGGGAGGTAACCTGCTGACAGATACGCAGTATTTT.

CDR3 nucleotide sequence: TGTGCCAGCAGCCGGGGGGTCCCGGGGGAGCAGTACTTC. Translating it yields CASSRGVPGEQYF. The chain recombines TRBV11-1 with TRBJ2-7; the match to TRBD2 covers 7 bases. Germline CDR1 and CDR2: SGHAT and FQDESV (reference sequence). Trimming removed 5 bases from V and 7 bases from J; junction bases left unmatched: 8. This CDR3 has 13 amino acids.

The chain is built from TRBV28 and TRBJ2-1; TRBD2 matches 11 bases. The V gene's germline CDR1 is MDHEN and CDR2 SYDVKM. V gave up 7 bases and J gave up 5 bases; unmatched junction bases: 7. The CDR3 totals 15 residues. CDR3 sequence: CASNIAGGGHNEQFF. CDR3 nucleotides: TGTGCCAGCAACATAGCGGGAGGGGGACACAATGAGCAGTTCTTC.

The gene calls are TRBV28 and TRBJ1-2; 10 nucleotides match TRBD1. Per germline, CDR1 MDHEN and CDR2 SYDVKM. CDR3 length equals 15 residues. The trim removed 6 bases at V and 6 bases at J, leaving 10 bases unmatched. CDR3 in DNA: TGTGCCAGCAGCCCCCCGGGACAGGGGTTGAATGGCTACACCTTC. Encoded protein: CASSPPGQGLNGYTF.

The chain recombines TRBV28 with TRBJ1-5, with TRBD1 as a possible D gene (5 bases). Germline V gene data show CDR1 as MDHEN and CDR2 as SYDVKM. The CDR3 loop spans 16 amino acids. Trimming removed 0 bases at V and 6 bases at J, with 15 bases between. CDR3 sequence (DNA): TGTGCCAGCAGTTTATGGACAGCGGGGGATTTTCAGCCCCAGCATTTT. Translated: CASSLWTAGDFQPQHF.

V gene TRBV12-5 combines with J gene TRBJ1-2; maybe TRBD1 (5 bases). CDR1 and CDR2 from the germline V gene are LGHNT and FRNRAP. Trimming took off 6 bases at V and 6 bases at J, with 17 bases between the two ends. There are 14 residues in the CDR3. DNA for the CDR3: TGTGCTAGTGGCCGACAGACTCGCGCCCATGGCTACACCTTC. Protein: CASGRQTRAHGYTF.

The chain employs TRBV7-3 and TRBJ1-1; the D is unclear. Looked up from germline, CDR1 is SGHTA and CDR2 is FQGTGA. The length of the CDR3 is 13 residues. Trimming shortened V by 1 base and J by 3 bases, and 6 bases separated the two germline ends. As DNA, the CDR3 is TGTGCCAGCAGCTTAATGTCTCACACTGAAGCTTTCTTT. Translated, it gives CASSLMSHTEAFF.